The 10 T cell receptor beta chains in this list originate from one sample, sequenced in a study of beta chain features in type 1 diabetes. The isolated RNA, all of it, was reverse transcribed, so expressed TCRB transcripts were what got sequenced. This table comes from immunoSEQ multiplex PCR, and its TCRdb copy is limited to in-frame clones, with some not included. The table lists more than 150,000 clones, about 13% of them singletons. Material: central memory CD4+ T cells from blood. These receptors were collected from a woman in her late teens or twenties in good health.

The chain carries TRBV10-3 and TRBJ2-5; 8 positions agree with TRBD1. CDR1 is ENHRY, CDR2 SYGVKD, per germline. This CDR3 contains 13 residues. V shed 10 bases and J 5 bases; nucleotides not matched to a gene: 9. The CDR3 here is CATRTGIDETQYF. CDR3 sequence (DNA): TGTGCCACACGGACAGGGATTGATGAGACCCAGTACTTC.

This clone occurred a few times. V and J are TRBV30 and TRBJ1-1, with D possibly TRBD1 on 6 matching bases. Germline-derived CDR1 and CDR2 are GTSNPN and SVGIG (reference sequence). The CDR3 covers 16 residues. V dropped 4 bases and J dropped 0 bases, with 18 bases sitting between them. The CDR3 DNA is TGTGCCTGGATAGGGCGACAGGCCTTTATGAACACTGAAGCTTTCTTT. Translated, it gives CAWIGRQAFMNTEAFF.

V and J are TRBV6-5 and TRBJ2-7, with a possible D match to TRBD2 (5 bases). Between the trimmed V and J ends, which lost 5 bases and 5 bases, there was a span of 16 bases. The CDR3 sequence is 14 residues long. Germline assignment: CDR1 MNHEY and CDR2 SVGAGI. CDR3: CASSPGVGDNEQYF. In DNA form, the CDR3 reads TGTGCCAGCAGTCCCGGGGTTGGTGACAACGAGCAGTACTTC.

This clone was counted at least ten times. The rearrangement uses TRBV5-4 and TRBJ2-1, with 12 nucleotides matching TRBD2. This CDR3 comprises 17 residues. Trimming took 0 bases from V and 3 from J; bases not matched to a gene: 4. From germline, CDR1 is SGHNT and CDR2 YYREEE (reference sequence). CDR3 DNA sequence: TGTGCCAGCAGCTTGGGGGGACTAGCGGGCTTCTACAATGAGCAGTTCTTC. This codes for CASSLGGLAGFYNEQFF.

This sequence joins TRBV28 and TRBJ2-1; 7 nucleotides line up with TRBD2. Looked up from germline, CDR1 is MDHEN and CDR2 is SYDVKM. Trimming removed 3 bases from V and 7 bases from J; junction bases left unmatched: 3. This CDR3 region has 13 residues. The chain's CDR3 is CASSLGGGNEQFF. The CDR3 bases are TGTGCCAGCAGTTTGGGGGGGGGAAATGAGCAGTTCTTC.

This clone was observed a few times. A read error may account for a junction end that differs from germline. This chain connects TRBV28 to TRBJ1-2; 7 bases are shared with TRBD1. Per germline, CDR1 MDHEN and CDR2 SYDVKM. This CDR3 has 11 residues. The DNA of the CDR3 is TGTGCCAGCAGTCATGACAGGGTTAGCGCCTTC. It is translated as CASSHDRVSAF.

A few counts support this clone. Here the CDR3 DNA reads TGTGCCAGCTCACCAACAGGCTATAGCAATCAGCCCCAGCATTTT. Protein product: CASSPTGYSNQPQHF. The rearrangement links TRBV18 to TRBJ1-5; D perhaps matches TRBD1 (5 bases). Trimming stripped 2 bases from V and 0 bases from J, with 8 bases between. This CDR3 region has 15 residues. Germline CDR1 reads KGHSH; CDR2 reads LQKENI.

The V call is TRBV5-1, the J call TRBJ1-5, with D unresolved. Germline V gene lookup returns CDR1 SGHRS and CDR2 YFSETQ. The CDR3 extends over 15 amino acids. Trimming left V 5 bases short and J 3 bases short, with 15 bases between. The DNA for the CDR3 is TGCGCCAGCAGGCTGCTCAAGCCCTCCAATCAGCCCCAGCATTTT. Translated, it gives CASRLLKPSNQPQHF.

The chain combines TRBV7-3 with TRBJ1-1; D not resolved. The CDR3 is 13 residues long. Trimming stripped 5 bases from V and 3 bases from J, with 10 bases between. The germline V gene has CDR1 SGHTA and CDR2 FQGTGA. CDR3 residues: CASSQDQDTEAFF. CDR3 bases: TGTGCCAGCAGCCAGGATCAGGACACTGAAGCTTTCTTT. Drawing the rest from reference TRBV7-3 and TRBJ1-1, the complete variable domain is GAGVSQTPSNKVTEKGKYVELRCDPISGHTALYWYRQSLGQGPEFLIYFQGTGAADDSGLPNDRFFAVRPEGSVSTLKIQRTERGDSAVYLCASSQDQDTEAFFGQGTRLTVV.

The V call is TRBV11-2, the J call TRBJ2-3; D is undetermined. The CDR3 totals 15 residues. The V and J ends lost 1 base and 0 bases respectively, with 8 bases between them. Germline V gene sequence: CDR1 SGHAT, CDR2 FQNNGV. The CDR3 DNA reads as TGTGCCAGCAGCTTAGCTAGACCGAGCACAGATACGCAGTATTTT. Its translation is CASSLARPSTDTQYF.